One sample yielded the 3 T cell receptor beta chains listed below, sequenced in a study of blood T cell repertoires in COVID-19. Method: immunoSEQ multiplex PCR; TCRdb's copy keeps in-frame clones and lacks some. The data hold roughly 220,000 clones, with 75% to 90% observed a single time. The sequenced material came from PBMCs or T cells enriched from blood (not recorded which). All receptors derive from a woman younger than 30 in a cohort exposed to, infected with or recovered from COVID-19 (not recorded which).

The CDR3 spells CSVVRTGLAGNEQFF. Written as DNA, the CDR3 is TGCAGCGTCGTTCGTACGGGACTAGCGGGAAATGAGCAGTTCTTC. V and J are TRBV29-1 and TRBJ2-1; 13 nucleotides align to TRBD2. J was trimmed by 7 bases and V by 6 bases; bases with no gene match: 9. This CDR3 is 15 amino acids long. In germline, CDR1 is SQVTM, CDR2 ANQGSEA.

V is TRBV19 and J is TRBJ2-5, with a possible D match to TRBD1 (5 bases). This CDR3 has 13 residues. CDR1 is LNHDA, CDR2 SQIVND, per germline (reference sequence). The V end lost 1 base, the J end lost 4 bases, and 7 bases lay between the germline ends. The DNA of the CDR3 is TGTGCCAGTAGTATAGGACAGAGAGAGACCCAGTACTTC. It codes for CASSIGQRETQYF.

The genes are TRBV9 and TRBJ2-7, with 11 bases matching TRBD2. Trimming cost V 4 bases and J 1 base; bases outside gene matches: 1. Germline loops: CDR1 SGDLS, CDR2 YYNGEE. The CDR3 contains 14 residues. The CDR3 DNA reads as TGTGCCAGCAGCTCTAGCGGGGGGTCCTACGAGCAGTACTTC. Translation gives CASSSSGGSYEQYF.